This TCR beta chain was profiled in a study of blood T cell repertoires in COVID-19. Across the study: Samples taken during acute and convalescent COVID-19 were collected in the United States, Italy and Spain. PBMCs, B-cell-depleted T cells, or T cells provided the cDNA or gDNA that made up the material.

The V gene's germline CDR1 is SGHTS and CDR2 YDEGEE. The CDR3 is 13 residues long. V was cut by 1 base and J by 2 bases, with 6 bases left in between. Authors' processing steps: Reference gene primer amplification in the assay estimated nucleated cell counts. Profiling relied on immunoSEQ multiplex PCR, and the TCRdb table lists in-frame clones only, not all of them. V and J calls and clone size are as listed in that table; D and trimming were resolved from the DNA. The sample records 150,000 to 200,000 clones, 82% being singletons. While infection was still active, Seattle patients were enrolled and then followed longitudinally.

Sample: peripheral blood. The rearrangement joins TRBV5-8 to TRBJ2-5; D remains ambiguous. The clonotype originates from a woman in her fifties or sixties with COVID-19, enrolled during active disease. This CDR3 is CASSLIYQETQYF. The CDR3, as DNA: TGTGCCAGCAGCTTGATCTATCAAGAGACCCAGTACTTC. Combining the CDR3 with reference TRBV5-8 and TRBJ2-5 gives the whole variable domain EAGVTQSPTHLIKTRGQQATLRCSPISGHTSVYWYQQALGLGLQFLLWYDEGEERNRGNFPPRFSGRQFPNYSSELNVNALELEDSALYLCASSLIYQETQYFGPGTRLLVL.